This T cell receptor beta chain was observed in a study of blood T cell repertoires in COVID-19. Study-level background: From the United States, Italy and Spain came samples of acute and convalescent COVID-19. Sources were T cells, B-cell-depleted T cells, or PBMCs; the material itself was cDNA or gDNA.

V was clipped by 5 bases and J by 9 bases; unmatched bases: 12. The CDR3 sequence is 15 residues long. Germline assignment: CDR1 SGHAT and CDR2 FQNNGV. Authors' methods: For nucleated cells, counts were estimated from reference gene primer amplification. The table came from immunoSEQ multiplex PCR; TCRdb's copy has only in-frame clones and leaves some out. V, J and clone size are those of that table, while D and trimming were read from the DNA. The sample includes about 81,000 clones, 88% seen only once; the top ten take about 7%. The sequence came from a man between 70 and 80 years old with acute or convalescent COVID-19. The rearrangement joins TRBV11-2 to TRBJ2-1, with TRBD2 matching 8 bases. Source material: peripheral blood. The CDR3 bases are TGTGCCAGCAGCCGGCGCGGTAAGCGGGGGCCTGAGCAGTTCTTC. The encoded protein is CASSRRGKRGPEQFF.